A selection of T cell receptor beta chains follows, all from one sample in a study of blood T cell repertoires in COVID-19. Profiling relied on immunoSEQ multiplex PCR, and the TCRdb table lists in-frame clones only, not all of them. The sample includes fewer than 250,000 clones, around nine tenths of them seen just once. Sequencing was done on a sample of peripheral blood. These receptors came from a human donor in a cohort sampled during active COVID-19. The CDR3 runs from the conserved cysteine through the conserved F or W. Fields, in order: CDR3 length, D gene, J gene, clone size, V gene, CDR3 protein, CDR3 DNA. A D gene is named only where the DNA matches it firmly. Size is stated for part of the rows, as once, few or many counts, or as a class when the clone is expanded.

15 TRBD1 TRBJ1-2 - TRBV28 CASSLGPGQGHGYTF TGTGCCAGCAGTTTGGGGCCGGGACAGGGACATGGCTACACCTTC
15 TRBD1 TRBJ1-2 - TRBV28 CASSQGTGDRGRYTF TGTGCCAGCAGCCAGGGTACAGGGGATCGTGGGCGCTACACCTTC
14 TRBD2 TRBJ2-7 - TRBV6-5 CASKVAGANYEQYF TGTGCCAGCAAAGTAGCGGGGGCCAACTACGAGCAGTACTTC
15 - TRBJ2-3 - TRBV5-1 CASSQAGPSTDTQYF TGCGCCAGCAGCCAGGCAGGTCCTAGCACAGATACGCAGTATTTT
17 - TRBJ1-6 - TRBV4-1 CASSQGPTSSYNSPLHF TGCGCCAGCAGCCAAGGCCCGACAAGCTCCTATAATTCACCCCTCCACTTT
16 TRBD2 TRBJ2-2 - TRBV2 CASRRVSGRNTGELFF TGTGCCAGCAGAAGGGTTAGCGGGCGGAACACCGGGGAGCTGTTTTTT
14 TRBD1 TRBJ2-7 - TRBV5-5 CASSAGQGPYEQYF TGTGCCAGCAGCGCGGGACAGGGTCCTTACGAGCAGTACTTC
16 TRBD2 TRBJ2-3 - TRBV18 CASSIGLAASTDTQYF TGTGCCAGCTCCATAGGACTAGCGGCTAGCACAGATACGCAGTATTTT
15 TRBD1 TRBJ1-4 - TRBV5-1 CASSFSGTGEEKLFF TGCGCCAGCAGCTTTTCTGGGACAGGGGAAGAAAAACTGTTTTTT
15 - TRBJ2-3 - TRBV5-6 CASSYRVLSTDTQYF TGTGCCAGCAGCTACAGGGTCCTCTCCACAGATACGCAGTATTTT
16 - TRBJ2-3 - TRBV24-1 CATSDARSASTDTQYF TGTGCCACCAGTGACGCCAGGTCCGCTAGCACAGATACGCAGTATTTT
14 - TRBJ2-1 - TRBV19 CASKLQGGIGEQFF TGTGCCAGTAAGCTCCAGGGCGGGATCGGCGAGCAGTTCTTC
18 - TRBJ1-5 - TRBV2 CASRPSTVGVISNQPQHF TGTGCCAGCAGGCCATCCACGGTAGGGGTTATTAGCAATCAGCCCCAGCATTTT
16 TRBD2 TRBJ2-7 - TRBV2 CASRGRAGALFHEQYF TGTGCCAGCAGAGGTCGAGCGGGAGCTCTTTTCCACGAGCAGTACTTC
15 - TRBJ1-2 - TRBV24-1 CATSDLAGRDYGYTF TGTGCCACCAGTGATTTAGCAGGGAGGGACTATGGCTACACCTTC
17 TRBD2 TRBJ2-5 - TRBV27 CASSLYPPGLAEETQYF TGTGCCAGCAGTTTATACCCACCGGGACTAGCGGAAGAGACCCAGTACTTC
16 TRBD2 TRBJ2-1 once TRBV6-6 CASSHSFSGYYNEQFF TGTGCCAGCAGCCACTCATTTAGCGGGTACTACAATGAGCAGTTCTTC
14 - TRBJ2-6 - TRBV7-9 CASTPLSGANVLTF TGTGCCAGCACCCCTCTCTCTGGGGCCAACGTCCTGACTTTC
15 TRBD2 TRBJ2-7 few TRBV4-1 CASSLTGGPFNEQYF TGCGCCAGCAGCCTAACGGGAGGGCCATTCAACGAGCAGTACTTC
15 - TRBJ2-7 few TRBV5-5 CASSLGPSALYEQYF TGTGCCAGCAGCTTGGGACCTAGCGCCCTCTACGAGCAGTACTTC
13 TRBD2 TRBJ2-5 - TRBV18 CASSHGLEETQYF TGTGCCAGCTCTCACGGACTAGAAGAGACCCAGTACTTC
14 - TRBJ1-6 - TRBV5-1 CASSLEGANSPLHF TGCGCCAGCAGCTTGGAAGGGGCGAATTCACCCCTCCACTTT
12 - TRBJ2-7 - TRBV7-9 CASSLAHYEQYF TGTGCCAGCAGCTTGGCTCACTACGAGCAGTACTTC
14 TRBD2 TRBJ2-7 - TRBV7-2 CASSFLAGTYEQYF TGTGCCAGCAGCTTCTTAGCGGGAACCTACGAGCAGTACTTC
16 - TRBJ2-1 - TRBV4-1 CASSQVSAGSLDEQFF TGCGCCAGCAGCCAAGTATCGGCAGGGTCCTTGGATGAGCAGTTCTTC
14 TRBD1 TRBJ2-7 - TRBV6-6 CASSYSTGLGEQYF TGTGCCAGCAGTTACTCGACAGGGCTTGGCGAGCAGTACTTC
15 TRBD1 TRBJ1-2 - TRBV28 CASSLYNVGQGGYTF TGTGCCAGCAGTTTATATAATGTGGGACAGGGCGGCTACACCTTC
15 - TRBJ2-4 - TRBV6-5 CASREVLLAKNIQYF TGTGCCAGCAGGGAGGTCCTACTAGCCAAAAACATTCAGTACTTC
16 - TRBJ2-2 - TRBV7-9 CASNQAGGPITGELFF TGTGCCAGTAACCAAGCAGGGGGGCCAATTACCGGGGAGCTGTTTTTT
17 TRBD2 TRBJ2-1 once TRBV2 CASSGGLAGGTYNEQFF TGTGCCAGCAGTGGTGGACTAGCGGGAGGGACCTACAATGAGCAGTTCTTC
17 - TRBJ2-3 - TRBV7-8 CASSPIRGRADTDTQYF TGTGCCAGCAGCCCAATAAGGGGCCGGGCTGATACAGATACGCAGTATTTT
13 TRBD1 TRBJ2-7 many TRBV7-8 CASSPGQNYEQYF TGTGCCAGCAGCCCGGGACAGAACTACGAGCAGTACTTC
16 - TRBJ2-7 - TRBV3-1/TRBV3-2 CASSQVPLGATYEQYF TGTGCCAGCAGCCAAGTCCCGCTGGGGGCGACCTACGAGCAGTACTTC
15 - TRBJ2-2 few TRBV7-6 CASSLPAGHTGELFF TGTGCCAGCAGTCTACCGGCAGGGCACACCGGGGAGCTGTTTTTT
12 - TRBJ2-3 - TRBV7-2 CASSFSTGHSDF TGTGCCAGCAGCTTTAGCACGGGACATTCGGATTTT
11 - TRBJ2-7 - TRBV27 CASSTGYEQYF TGTGCCAGCAGCACAGGGTACGAGCAGTACTTC
13 - TRBJ2-3 - TRBV9 CASSVTVTDTQYF TGTGCCAGCAGCGTGACAGTTACAGATACGCAGTATTTT
15 TRBD1 TRBJ1-5 - TRBV6-6 CASTSRDSLNQPQHF TGTGCCAGCACGTCCCGGGACAGCCTCAATCAGCCCCAGCATTTT
13 - TRBJ2-7 - TRBV4-3 CASSRARGYEQYF TGCGCCAGCAGCCGAGCCAGGGGCTACGAGCAGTACTTC
16 - TRBJ2-6 - TRBV3-1/TRBV3-2 CASSQLPGAGANVLTF TGTGCCAGCAGCCAACTCCCAGGGGCTGGGGCCAACGTCCTGACTTTC
15 - TRBJ1-5 - TRBV27 CATRQETYSNQPQHF TGTGCCACGAGACAGGAGACTTATAGCAATCAGCCCCAGCATTTT
16 - TRBJ1-1 - TRBV5-1 CASSLNRQAGNTEAFF TGCGCCAGCAGCTTGAATCGGCAGGCCGGGAACACTGAAGCTTTCTTT
18 TRBD1 TRBJ2-7 - TRBV4-1 CASSQDVGRFGTGYEQYF TGCGCCAGCAGCCAAGATGTCGGTAGGTTCGGGACAGGGTACGAGCAGTACTTC
13 - TRBJ2-7 - TRBV14 CASSQDVAGARYF TGTGCCAGCAGCCAAGACGTGGCAGGTGCCCGGTACTTC
14 - TRBJ1-1 - TRBV10-3 CAIRSLTEHTEAFF TGTGCCATCAGGAGTCTAACAGAGCACACTGAAGCTTTCTTT
16 TRBD1 TRBJ2-3 - TRBV3-1/TRBV3-2 CASSQARTGGMDTQYF TGTGCCAGCAGCCAAGCGAGGACAGGTGGTATGGATACGCAGTATTTT
15 - TRBJ1-1 - TRBV23-1 CASSQQGWMNTEAFF TGCGCCAGCAGTCAACAGGGGTGGATGAACACTGAAGCTTTCTTT
13 - TRBJ1-5 - TRBV30 CAWSAGSNQPQHF TGTGCCTGGAGTGCCGGTAGCAATCAGCCCCAGCATTTT
16 - TRBJ1-1 - TRBV5-1 CASSLEVQGVGTEAFF TGCGCCAGCAGCTTGGAGGTCCAGGGCGTAGGCACTGAAGCTTTCTTT
16 TRBD1 TRBJ2-1 - TRBV4-1 CASSYPGQSSYNEQFF TGCGCCAGCAGCTATCCGGGACAGAGCTCCTACAATGAGCAGTTCTTC
14 TRBD1 TRBJ1-2 - TRBV7-6 CASSPGTGVYGYTF TGTGCCAGCAGCCCGGGGACAGGCGTCTATGGCTACACCTTC
12 TRBD1 TRBJ1-2 - TRBV2 CASRSDRGGYTF TGTGCCAGCAGATCGGACAGGGGAGGCTACACCTTC
16 - TRBJ1-1 - TRBV15 CATSRDLGLSNTEAFF TGTGCCACCAGCAGAGATCTGGGACTTTCGAACACTGAAGCTTTCTTT
15 - TRBJ2-7 few TRBV3-1/TRBV3-2 CASRNHQLDSVEQYF TGTGCCAGCAGGAACCATCAACTAGATTCGGTCGAGCAGTACTTC